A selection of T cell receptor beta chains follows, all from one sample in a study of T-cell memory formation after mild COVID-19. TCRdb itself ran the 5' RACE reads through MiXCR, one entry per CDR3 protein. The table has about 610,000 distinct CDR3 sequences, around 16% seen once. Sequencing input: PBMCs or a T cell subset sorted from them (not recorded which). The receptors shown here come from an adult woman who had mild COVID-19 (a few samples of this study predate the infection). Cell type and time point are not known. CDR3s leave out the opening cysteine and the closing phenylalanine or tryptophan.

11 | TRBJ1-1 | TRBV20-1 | SASPTGNTEAF
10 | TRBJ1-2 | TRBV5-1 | ASSFDGDGYT
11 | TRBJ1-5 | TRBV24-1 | ATSREGFQPQH
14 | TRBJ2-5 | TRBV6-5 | ASSLSPPGAQETQY
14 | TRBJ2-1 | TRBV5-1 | ASSLELAGIGNEQF
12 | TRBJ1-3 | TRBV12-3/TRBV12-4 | ASSRTGAGNTIY
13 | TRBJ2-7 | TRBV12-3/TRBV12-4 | ASSLVGDGSYEQY
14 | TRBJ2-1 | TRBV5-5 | ASSWQVRGPYNEQF
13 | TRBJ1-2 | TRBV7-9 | ASSLRQGAGYGYT
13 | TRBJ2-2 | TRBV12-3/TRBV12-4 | ASSLRTVNTGELF
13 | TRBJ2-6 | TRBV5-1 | ASSPWDNGANVLT
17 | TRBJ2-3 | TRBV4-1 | ASSQVRLSGQPHTDTQY
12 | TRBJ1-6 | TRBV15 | ATSRPVNNSPLH
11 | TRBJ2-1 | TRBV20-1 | SAMGTGYNEQF
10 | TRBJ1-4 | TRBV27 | ASSLPNEKLF
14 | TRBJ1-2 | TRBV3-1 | ASSQLIDRALYGYT
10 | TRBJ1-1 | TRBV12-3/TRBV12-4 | ASSTTGGAGL
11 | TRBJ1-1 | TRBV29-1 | SVEETGWTEAF
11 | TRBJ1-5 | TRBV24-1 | ATSGRRNQPQH
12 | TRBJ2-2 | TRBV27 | ASSLLPGTGELF
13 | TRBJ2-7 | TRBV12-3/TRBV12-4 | ASSLVGGSIDEQY
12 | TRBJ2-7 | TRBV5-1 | ASTLTSASYEQY
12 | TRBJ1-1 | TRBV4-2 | ASSRIGGNTEAF
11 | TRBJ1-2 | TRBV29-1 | SVRDRGSYGYT
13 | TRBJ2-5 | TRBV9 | ASSVENRGWETQY
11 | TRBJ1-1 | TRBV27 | ASSRVLNTEAF
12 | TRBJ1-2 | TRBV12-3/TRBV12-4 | ASSWGQGKYGYT
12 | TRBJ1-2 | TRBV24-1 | ATSDGTGGYGYT
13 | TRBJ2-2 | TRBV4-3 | ASSQAWTVTGELF
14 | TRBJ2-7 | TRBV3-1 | ASSQVQGQNPYEQY
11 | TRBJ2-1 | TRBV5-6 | ASSLTAYNEQF
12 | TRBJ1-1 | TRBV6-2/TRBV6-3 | ASSGAGVRTEAF